Following are 26 T cell receptor beta chains from one sample sequenced in a study of T cells expressing NK-cell markers. With the 5' RACE reads reprocessed, TCRdb shows one record per CDR3 protein and no DNA. The sample spans approximately 440,000 distinct CDR3 sequences; the ten largest clones claim about 1.5%. The specimen sequenced was blood T cells: a sorted CD56 or NKG2C T cell subset, CD4+ or CD8+ T cells, or bulk PBMC T cells (not recorded which). The origin of the receptors is a woman aged 45-65 years in good health.

This chain uses TRBV27 with TRBJ1-2; TCRdb calls TRBD1, which cannot be checked without DNA. This CDR3 comprises 14 residues. Germline V gene lookup returns CDR1 MNHEY and CDR2 SMNVEV (reference sequence). The chain's CDR3 is CASGIMGQPYGYTF.

The J gene is TRBJ2-1, the V gene TRBV7-2; there is no DNA to check the TCRdb D call of TRBD2. The CDR3 spans 17 residues. Germline V CDR1 and CDR2: SGHTA, FQGNSA. The CDR3 protein is CASSPGTSGRARHEQFF.

The chain joins TRBV5-4 to TRBJ2-3; TCRdb's assignment of TRBD2 cannot be checked, as there is no DNA. Germline assignment: CDR1 SGHNT and CDR2 YYREEE (reference sequence). The CDR3 is made up of 16 amino acids. CDR3 protein: CASSTRLAVSTDTQYF.

The chain has TRBV15 and TRBJ2-1; TCRdb proposes TRBD2, but this gene call is untestable without DNA. The CDR3 totals 15 residues. In germline, CDR1 is LNHNV, CDR2 YYDKDF (reference sequence). Here the CDR3 reads CATSRDLAGVSEQFF.

The V gene is TRBV5-1, the J gene TRBJ1-1. CDR1 SGHRS and CDR2 YFSETQ come from the germline V gene. CDR3 size: 16 residues. CDR3 amino acids: CASSLEGTSLNTEAFF.

V usage is TRBV12-3 or TRBV12-4 and J usage is TRBJ2-2. The length of the CDR3 is 16 residues. CDR3 loop: CASSLNPSGISGELFF.

The chain couples TRBV9 to TRBJ2-3. This CDR3 is 13 amino acids long. Per germline, CDR1 SGDLS and CDR2 YYNGEE. This chain's CDR3 is CASSVAPTDTQYF.

The chain is built from TRBV29-1 and TRBJ2-7. Looked up from germline, CDR1 is SQVTM and CDR2 is ANQGSEA. The CDR3 is 12 residues long. This CDR3 reads CSVEDWGSEQYF.

The V call is TRBV6-1, the J call TRBJ2-7. The CDR3 is 12 amino acids. The germline V gene encodes CDR1 MNHNS and CDR2 SASEGT. Here the CDR3 reads CASAVSNYEQYF.

This sequence joins TRBV12-3 or TRBV12-4 and TRBJ2-2. The CDR3 spans 13 residues. CDR3 region: CASSLFHTGELFF.

The V and J genes are TRBV6-6 and TRBJ2-5; TCRdb gives TRBD1 as the D gene, but with no DNA this cannot be confirmed. Germline V gives CDR1 MNHNY, CDR2 SVGAGI (reference sequence). This CDR3 comprises 18 residues. Here the CDR3 reads CASQDPGQGAREQETQYF.

The chain joins TRBV29-1 to TRBJ1-4. The CDR3 has 14 residues. Germline CDR1 SQVTM, CDR2 ANQGSEA. This chain's CDR3 is CSDPYWQLNEKLFF.

The chain links TRBV4-1 to TRBJ2-2. CDR1 MGHRA and CDR2 YSYEKL come from the germline V gene. CDR3 length: 13 amino acids. CDR3 loop: CASSRARNGELFF.

The chain links TRBV12-3 or TRBV12-4 to TRBJ1-3; no DNA is available, so the TRBD1 call from TCRdb remains unchecked. This CDR3 spans 17 amino acids. This CDR3 is CASGSLTRGASGNTIYF.

The chain employs TRBV6-1 and TRBJ2-5; TCRdb proposes TRBD2, but this gene call is untestable without DNA. The germline gives CDR1 MNHNS, CDR2 SASEGT. This CDR3 has 16 residues. CDR3: CASSRRLAGYQETQYF.

The chain couples TRBV20-1 to TRBJ2-2; TCRdb's D call, TRBD2, is unchecked because there is no DNA. The CDR3 sequence is 14 residues long. Germline V gives CDR1 DFQATT, CDR2 SNEGSKA (reference sequence). This CDR3 is CSAYRAGNTGELFF.

The chain joins TRBV6-1 to TRBJ2-1. The CDR3 spans 13 residues. Germline values: CDR1 MNHNS, CDR2 SASEGT. The CDR3 region is CASSEQAREKQFF.

The chain combines TRBV2 with TRBJ2-1. CDR3 length equals 14 residues. The V gene's germline CDR1 is SNHLY and CDR2 FYNNEI. CDR3 amino acids: CASNGDSSYNEQFF.

The CDR3 here is CSAGHSENTIYF. V and J are TRBV29-1 and TRBJ1-3. The CDR3 is 12 amino acids. Germline V gene lookup returns CDR1 SQVTM and CDR2 ANQGSEA.

The V call is TRBV5-6, the J call TRBJ1-2; TCRdb proposes TRBD1, but this gene call is untestable without DNA. The CDR3 spans 14 residues. Germline values: CDR1 SGHDT, CDR2 YYEEEE. CDR3 sequence: CASSLIQGDHGYTF.

V and J are TRBV27 and TRBJ2-7; TCRdb indicates TRBD1, and absent DNA this call remains unverified. Germline V gene lookup returns CDR1 MNHEY and CDR2 SMNVEV (reference sequence). The CDR3 has 15 amino acids. CDR3 region: CASSKDRGLVYEQYF.

The rearrangement uses TRBV27 and TRBJ2-1; as DNA is missing, the TRBD2 call by TCRdb cannot be tested. Germline lookup yields CDR1 MNHEY and CDR2 SMNVEV (reference sequence). The CDR3 runs 16 residues. CDR3 amino acids: CASSSLAGGPSYEQFF.

The chain combines TRBV5-1 with TRBJ2-1; TCRdb names TRBD2, which stays unverified in the absence of DNA. The V gene's germline CDR1 is SGHRS and CDR2 YFSETQ. This CDR3 is 16 amino acids long. The CDR3 spells CASSLATSGGRVEQFF.

V is TRBV7-9 and J is TRBJ2-5; no DNA is available, so the TRBD2 call from TCRdb remains unchecked. The CDR3 consists of 16 residues. Per germline, CDR1 SEHNR and CDR2 FQNEAQ (reference sequence). The CDR3 loop is CASSSPSGRVLWTQYF. The whole variable domain, filled in from reference TRBV7-9 and TRBJ2-5, reads DTGVSQNPRHKITKRGQNVTFRCDPISEHNRLYWYRQTLGQGPEFLTYFQNEAQLEKSRLLSDRFSAERPKGSFSTLEIQRTEQGDSAMYLCASSSPSGRVLWTQYFGPGTRLLVL.

The chain uses TRBV10-1 and TRBJ2-1; checking the TCRdb D call of TRBD1 is not possible without DNA. Germline V lookup: CDR1 WNHNN, CDR2 SYGVQD (reference sequence). The CDR3 length is 14 residues. This chain's CDR3 is CASRNGGSVNEQFF.

The chain is built from TRBV5-1 and TRBJ2-1. This CDR3 spans 15 amino acids. CDR1 is SGHRS and CDR2 is YFSETQ in the germline V gene. The CDR3 sequence is CASSFPQGRDNEQFF.